This T cell receptor (beta chain) was recovered during a study of T cell repertoires in cytomegalovirus infection. Study context: Indications of both CMV infection and matching HLA type were provided by public TCR beta signatures. Study-wide findings and caveats: Predominance within the ex vivo response was attributable to HLA-C-restricted CMV-specific TCR beta clonotypes. Public TCR beta family frequency separated CMV-and-HLA carriers, including in an independent cohort.

One entry per CDR3 protein results from TCRdb running MiXCR on the reads. Of about 150,000 distinct CDR3 sequences listed, less than 25% are singletons. V shed 3 bases, J shed 6 bases, and the junction held 12 bases outside the gene matches. From germline, CDR1 is SGHTA and CDR2 FQGNSA. The CDR3 length is 17 residues. This clonotype was counted at least ten times. Its target is unknown. The source of this sequence is a human donor in good health (CMV status not recorded). Some clones in this sample may be carry-over from other donors' samples. Specimen: PBMCs. V is TRBV7-2 and J is TRBJ2-3; TRBD2 matches at 10 bases. CDR3 coding DNA: TGTGCCAGCAGCTTCTCTTCTCTAGCGGGGGCCAGGGATACGCAGTATTTT. Its translation: CASSFSSLAGARDTQYF.